Below are 27 T cell receptor beta chains sequenced from a single sample in a study of blood T cell repertoires in COVID-19. Here immunoSEQ multiplex PCR was the method, and the copy in TCRdb shows in-frame clones only, minus some. Here the sample spans roughly 98,000 clones, 65% to 90% being singletons. Sequenced sample: peripheral blood. Every receptor here comes from a man between 70 and 80 years old with active or convalescent COVID-19.

This chain links TRBV3-1 (or the pseudogene TRBV3-2) with TRBJ1-2; TRBD1 is a possible D gene (6 bases). V was pared by 6 bases and J by 3 bases, with 17 bases between. Looked up from germline, CDR1 is LGHDT and CDR2 is YNNKEL (reference sequence). CDR3 length: 15 amino acids. CDR3 residues: CASSGGGGGYYGYTF. The DNA of the CDR3 is TGTGCCAGCAGTGGGGGCGGCGGAGGCTACTATGGCTACACCTTC.

The chain recombines TRBV28 with TRBJ1-1; 7 bases agree with TRBD1. CDR3 length: 15 residues. J lost 0 bases, V lost 4 bases, and 5 bases had no gene match. Looked up from germline, CDR1 is MDHEN and CDR2 is SYDVKM. The CDR3 DNA reads TGTGCCAGCAGTTCGACAGGGACGGTGAACACTGAAGCTTTCTTT. Translated, it gives CASSSTGTVNTEAFF. Full variable domain (missing parts from reference TRBV28 and TRBJ1-1): DVKVTQSSRYLVKRTGEKVFLECVQDMDHENMFWYRQDPGLGLRLIYFSYDVKMKEKGDIPEGYSVSREKKERFSLILESASTNQTSMYLCASSSTGTVNTEAFFGQGTRLTVV.

The J gene is TRBJ2-7, the V gene TRBV6-4, with D tentatively TRBD1 (6 bases). Germline-derived CDR1 and CDR2 are MRHNA and SNTAGT. CDR3 length equals 14 residues. The V end was cut by 6 bases, the J end by 0 bases, with 12 bases between. The CDR3 bases are TGTGCCAGCAGGGACAGAAAGAGCTCCTACGAGCAGTACTTC. Translated, it gives CASRDRKSSYEQYF.

The chain has TRBV5-5 and TRBJ2-5; a weak D match, TRBD2 (6 bases). The CDR3 loop spans 13 amino acids. The V end lost 5 bases, the J end lost 5 bases, and 13 bases lay between the germline ends. Germline V lookup: CDR1 SGHKS, CDR2 YYEKEE (reference sequence). The CDR3 loop reads CASSMGGRETQYF. The CDR3 nucleotides are TGTGCCAGCAGTATGGGGGGTAGGGAGACCCAGTACTTC.

The gene calls are TRBV20-1 and TRBJ2-5, with 8 nucleotides matching TRBD1. The CDR3 has 11 residues. Germline-derived CDR1 and CDR2 are DFQATT and SNEGSKA (reference sequence). With 0 bases clipped from V and 14 bases from J, the junction kept 5 bases outside the gene matches. CDR3 nucleotide sequence: TGCAGTGCTAGAGATCCTGACAGGGGTTACTTC. It yields the protein CSARDPDRGYF.

The chain recombines TRBV5-1 with TRBJ1-1, with D unresolved. V was trimmed by 7 bases and J by 3 bases, leaving 16 bases between them. The germline gives CDR1 SGHRS, CDR2 YFSETQ. This CDR3 spans 14 amino acids. The DNA of the CDR3 is TGCGCCAGCTCTCGGGATCCGGAGTACACTGAAGCTTTCTTT. Translated: CASSRDPEYTEAFF.

The V gene is TRBV21-1, the J gene TRBJ2-1; the D call in the table, TRBD2, was not verified against the DNA. TRBV21-1 is assigned pseudogene status. The CDR3 loop spans 12 amino acids. CDR3 nucleotides: TGTGCCAGCAGCAACGTAGCGAATGAGCAGTTCTTC. Translating it yields CASSNVANEQFF.

The rearrangement joins TRBV6-6 to TRBJ1-5; TRBD1 agrees at 11 bases. This CDR3 is 16 amino acids long. CDR1 and CDR2 (germline): MNHNY, SVGAGI (reference sequence). V shed 6 bases, J shed 1 base, and the junction held 5 bases outside the gene matches. The CDR3 reads CASSRGQGGSNQPQHF. The CDR3 DNA sequence: TGTGCCAGCAGCCGGGGACAGGGGGGGAGCAATCAGCCCCAGCATTTT.

The chain carries TRBV29-1 and TRBJ2-3; 8 positions agree with TRBD1. CDR3 length: 11 residues. Germline CDR1 reads SQVTM; CDR2 reads ANQGSEA. V dropped 6 bases and J dropped 9; count of bases not matched to a gene: 5. The chain's CDR3 is CSVQGAGTQYF. In nucleotides, the CDR3 is TGCAGCGTCCAGGGGGCCGGGACGCAGTATTTT.

V gene TRBV2 combines with J gene TRBJ1-4; 8 bases agree with TRBD1. Germline CDR1 reads SNHLY; CDR2 reads FYNNEI. The length of the CDR3 is 13 residues. With 8 bases clipped from V and 3 bases from J, the junction kept 2 bases outside the gene matches. CDR3 DNA sequence: TGTGCCAGCTTGGACAGGGCTAATGAAAAACTGTTTTTT. It translates to CASLDRANEKLFF.

V usage is TRBV2 and J usage is TRBJ1-6; D gene uncertain. This CDR3 comprises 15 residues. V gave up 5 bases and J gave up 7 bases, with 15 bases separating them. Germline loops: CDR1 SNHLY, CDR2 FYNNEI. CDR3 DNA sequence: TGTGCCAGCAGTATTATGACATTAGAAAATTCACCCCTCCACTTT. Its translation is CASSIMTLENSPLHF.

In DNA form, the CDR3 reads TGTGCCAGCACCTTCGACTACCGAAACACCGGGGAGCTGTTTTTT. This codes for CASTFDYRNTGELFF. The chain couples TRBV27 to TRBJ2-2; D might be TRBD2 (5 bases). The CDR3 has 15 amino acids. Trimming stripped 7 bases from V and 2 bases from J, with 14 bases between. Per the germline V gene, CDR1 is MNHEY and CDR2 is SMNVEV (reference sequence).

This chain links TRBV19 with TRBJ2-7, with D tentatively TRBD2 (7 bases). With 4 bases removed from V and 2 bases from J, the gap between germline ends came to 21 bases. This CDR3 has 17 residues. The germline CDR1 and CDR2 sequences are LNHDA and SQIVND (reference sequence). The CDR3 region has the DNA TGTGCCAGTAGTACGACACCGGGGGGCACCTTAACCTACGAGCAGTACTTC. Residues: CASSTTPGGTLTYEQYF.

The chain links TRBV5-1 to TRBJ2-5; D remains ambiguous. CDR3 length: 17 residues. Germline CDR1 reads SGHRS; CDR2 reads YFSETQ. V lost 4 bases and J 4 bases, leaving 23 bases between the germline ends. Here the CDR3 DNA reads TGCGCCAGCAGCAAAAACCCCGAGAATTCAGGCCGAGAGACCCAGTACTTC. It is translated as CASSKNPENSGRETQYF.

The V and J genes are TRBV27 and TRBJ1-1, with D maybe TRBD1 (6 bases). Germline V gene sequence: CDR1 MNHEY, CDR2 SMNVEV (reference sequence). Trimming took off 4 bases at V and 7 bases at J, with 13 bases between the two ends. The CDR3 is 13 residues long. The CDR3 DNA sequence: TGTGCCAGCAGTTCCCCGGGACACCTTGAAGCTTTCTTT. Protein: CASSSPGHLEAFF.

This chain uses TRBV7-9 with TRBJ2-3; D is possibly TRBD1 (6 bases). Trimming took off 5 bases at V and 1 base at J, with 13 bases between the two ends. CDR3 size: 15 residues. Germline V gene lookup returns CDR1 SEHNR and CDR2 FQNEAQ (reference sequence). The CDR3 sequence: CASSPLGAGTDTQYF. CDR3 DNA: TGTGCCAGCAGCCCTTTGGGGGCCGGCACAGATACGCAGTATTTT.

This chain connects TRBV6-6 to TRBJ1-4; D not resolved. This CDR3 has 14 amino acids. Germline V gene sequence: CDR1 MNHNY, CDR2 SVGAGI (reference sequence). The V and J ends lost 8 bases and 0 bases respectively, with 10 bases between them. Here the CDR3 DNA reads TGTGCCAGCCTACCCAGGACAACTAATGAAAAACTGTTTTTT. Translation gives CASLPRTTNEKLFF.

The chain combines TRBV7-2 with TRBJ1-4; no reliable D call. The ends were cut back, 3 bases at V and 6 bases at J, with 8 bases in the middle. In germline, CDR1 is SGHTA, CDR2 FQGNSA. CDR3 size: 13 residues. The CDR3 DNA reads as TGTGCCAGCAGCTTGTGGGAGGATGAAAAACTGTTTTTT. The encoded protein is CASSLWEDEKLFF. The whole variable domain, remainder taken from reference TRBV7-2 and TRBJ1-4, is GAGVSQSPSNKVTEKGKDVELRCDPISGHTALYWYRQSLGQGLEFLIYFQGNSAPDKSGLPSDRFSAERTGGSVSTLTIQRTQQEDSAVYLCASSLWEDEKLFFGSGTQLSVL.

The gene calls are TRBV12-3 or TRBV12-4 and TRBJ2-7, with 8 bases that match TRBD1. CDR3 length equals 13 residues. The J segment lost 9 bases and the V segment lost 2 bases, leaving 6 bases of the junction unmatched. The CDR3 DNA reads TGTGCCAGCAGTTTATCAGGGGGCGGAGGGCAGTACTTC. It translates to CASSLSGGGGQYF.

The chain recombines TRBV7-3 with TRBJ1-2; D is undetermined. The CDR3 has 13 amino acids. Deletions cut 2 bases from V and 10 bases from J, with 14 bases between. Germline-derived CDR1 and CDR2 are SGHTA and FQGTGA. CDR3 DNA sequence: TGTGCCAGCAGCTTAGGGCAGTATTCCCCCTACACCTTC. This sequence encodes CASSLGQYSPYTF.

This clone has only one observation. This chain joins TRBV21-1 and TRBJ1-4; the D call of TRBD1 is as the table states it, not checked on the DNA. TRBV21-1 is a pseudogene segment. The CDR3 consists of 19 residues. Written as DNA, the CDR3 is TGTGCCAGCAGCAAATCAATGAATTGTAAAAGGGGGTTAAATGAAAAACTGTTTTTT. The encoded protein is CASSKSMNCKRGLNEKLFF.

The chain couples TRBV7-8 to TRBJ2-5, with 8 bases lining up with TRBD1. The length of the CDR3 is 16 residues. V dropped 1 base and J dropped 5; count of bases not matched to a gene: 9. Germline V lookup: CDR1 SGHVS, CDR2 FQNEAQ. The chain's CDR3 is CASSLVVWTGLETQYF. The CDR3 bases are TGTGCCAGCAGCTTAGTAGTCTGGACAGGGTTGGAGACCCAGTACTTC.

The sample holds a few counts of this clone. The same CDR3 also results from other DNA sequences found in this sample. This chain connects TRBV27 to TRBJ1-2; 10 nucleotides line up with TRBD1. The J segment lost 8 bases and the V segment lost 4 bases, leaving 7 bases of the junction unmatched. This CDR3 is 14 amino acids long. Germline CDR1 MNHEY, CDR2 SMNVEV (reference sequence). The CDR3 DNA sequence: TGTGCCAGCAGTTCGGGGACAGGGGTTAGAGGCTACACCTTC. The encoded protein is CASSSGTGVRGYTF.

DNA of the CDR3: TGTGCCAGCAGCAAAGGGGGGGGCAGGGCCCTAAAAATGAACACTGAAGCTTTCTTT. The encoded protein is CASSKGGGRALKMNTEAFF. The V and J genes are TRBV21-1 and TRBJ1-1. TRBV21-1 is labeled a pseudogene. CDR3 length: 19 residues.

This chain uses TRBV5-1 with TRBJ2-5, with D perhaps matching TRBD1 (6 bases). Germline V lookup: CDR1 SGHRS, CDR2 YFSETQ. The ends were cut back, 0 bases at V and 5 bases at J, with 11 bases in the middle. CDR3 length: 14 residues. The CDR3 coding sequence is TGCGCCAGCAGCTTGGGGACAGTCGCTGAGACCCAGTACTTC. The encoded protein is CASSLGTVAETQYF.

Only one count was recorded for this clone. The chain employs TRBV6-4 and TRBJ1-6, with 7 bases lining up with TRBD1. CDR3 size: 14 residues. With 4 bases clipped from V and 8 bases from J, the junction kept 5 bases outside the gene matches. Looked up from germline, CDR1 is MRHNA and CDR2 is SNTAGT. The CDR3, as DNA: TGTGCCAGCAGTGCTGCGCAGGGGGATTCACCCCTCCACTTT. This gives the protein CASSAAQGDSPLHF.

J is TRBJ2-3 and V is TRBV19; 12 bases line up with TRBD2. Germline V gives CDR1 LNHDA, CDR2 SQIVND (reference sequence). The V gene end was trimmed by 3 bases and the J gene end by 10 bases; junction bases not matched to a gene: 5. The CDR3 sequence is 14 residues long. Here the CDR3 reads CASSILLAGGPQYF. CDR3 nucleotides: TGTGCCAGTAGTATCCTACTAGCGGGGGGACCGCAGTATTTT.